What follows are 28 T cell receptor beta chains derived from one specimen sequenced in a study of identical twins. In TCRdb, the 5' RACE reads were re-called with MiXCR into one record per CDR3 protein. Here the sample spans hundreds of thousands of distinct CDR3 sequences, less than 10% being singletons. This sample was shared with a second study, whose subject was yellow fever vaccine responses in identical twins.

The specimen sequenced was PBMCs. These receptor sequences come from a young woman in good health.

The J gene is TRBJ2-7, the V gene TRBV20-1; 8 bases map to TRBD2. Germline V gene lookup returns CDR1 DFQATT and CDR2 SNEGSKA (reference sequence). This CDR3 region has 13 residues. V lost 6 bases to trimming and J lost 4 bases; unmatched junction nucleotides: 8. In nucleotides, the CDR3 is TGCAGTGCCATCCGGGGGGGTGGTTACGAGCAGTACTTC. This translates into CSAIRGGGYEQYF.

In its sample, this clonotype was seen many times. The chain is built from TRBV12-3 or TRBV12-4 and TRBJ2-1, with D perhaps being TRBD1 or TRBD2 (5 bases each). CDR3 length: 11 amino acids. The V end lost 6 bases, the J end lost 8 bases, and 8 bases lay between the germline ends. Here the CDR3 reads CASSPGHEQFF. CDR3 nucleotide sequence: TGTGCCAGCAGCCCGGGACATGAGCAGTTCTTC.

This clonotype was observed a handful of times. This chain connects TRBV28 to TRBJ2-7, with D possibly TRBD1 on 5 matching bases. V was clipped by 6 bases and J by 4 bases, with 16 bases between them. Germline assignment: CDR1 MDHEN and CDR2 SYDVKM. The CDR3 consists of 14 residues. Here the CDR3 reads CASRISRGNYEQYF. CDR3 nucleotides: TGTGCCAGCAGAATCAGTAGGGGCAATTACGAGCAGTACTTC.

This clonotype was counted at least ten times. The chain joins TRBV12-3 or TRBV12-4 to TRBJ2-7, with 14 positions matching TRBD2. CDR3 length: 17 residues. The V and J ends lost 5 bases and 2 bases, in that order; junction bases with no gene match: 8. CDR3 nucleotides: TGTGCCAGCAGTCCGGGGACTAGCGGGAGAGAACCCTACGAGCAGTACTTC. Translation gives CASSPGTSGREPYEQYF.

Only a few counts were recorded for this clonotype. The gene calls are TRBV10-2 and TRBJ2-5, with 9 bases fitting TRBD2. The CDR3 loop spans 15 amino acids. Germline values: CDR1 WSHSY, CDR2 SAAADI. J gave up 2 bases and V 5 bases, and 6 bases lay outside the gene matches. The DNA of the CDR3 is TGCGCCAGCAGTCTTAGCGGGAGTGAACAAGAGACCCAGTACTTC. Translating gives CASSLSGSEQETQYF.

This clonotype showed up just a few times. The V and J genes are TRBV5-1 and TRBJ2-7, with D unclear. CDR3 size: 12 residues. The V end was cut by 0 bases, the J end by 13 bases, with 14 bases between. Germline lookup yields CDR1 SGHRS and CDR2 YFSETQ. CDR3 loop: CASSLAVDPRYF. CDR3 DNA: TGCGCCAGCAGCTTGGCGGTAGATCCGCGTTACTTC.

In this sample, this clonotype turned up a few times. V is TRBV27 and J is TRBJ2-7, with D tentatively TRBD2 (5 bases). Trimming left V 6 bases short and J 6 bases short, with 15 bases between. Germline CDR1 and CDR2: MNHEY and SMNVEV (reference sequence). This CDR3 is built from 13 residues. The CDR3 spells CASSDTGRVEQYF. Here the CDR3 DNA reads TGTGCCAGCAGCGACACCGGGCGGGTCGAGCAGTACTTC.

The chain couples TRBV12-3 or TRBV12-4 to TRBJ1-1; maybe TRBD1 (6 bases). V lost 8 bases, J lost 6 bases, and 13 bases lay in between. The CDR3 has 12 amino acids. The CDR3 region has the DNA TGTGCCAGCGCAACAGGGCTCGCTGAAGCTTTCTTT. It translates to CASATGLAEAFF.

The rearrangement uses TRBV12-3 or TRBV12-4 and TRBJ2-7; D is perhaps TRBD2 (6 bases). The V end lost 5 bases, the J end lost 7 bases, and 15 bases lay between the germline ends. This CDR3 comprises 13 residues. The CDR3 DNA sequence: TGTGCCAGCAGTGCGGGGCCAAGAGGGGAGCAGTACTTC. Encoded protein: CASSAGPRGEQYF.

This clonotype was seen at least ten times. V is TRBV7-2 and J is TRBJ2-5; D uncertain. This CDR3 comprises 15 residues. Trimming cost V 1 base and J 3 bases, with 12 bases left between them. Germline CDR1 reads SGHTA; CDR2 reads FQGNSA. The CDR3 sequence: CASSLGGRAEETQYF. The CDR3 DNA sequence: TGTGCCAGCAGCTTAGGAGGTCGGGCTGAAGAGACCCAGTACTTC.

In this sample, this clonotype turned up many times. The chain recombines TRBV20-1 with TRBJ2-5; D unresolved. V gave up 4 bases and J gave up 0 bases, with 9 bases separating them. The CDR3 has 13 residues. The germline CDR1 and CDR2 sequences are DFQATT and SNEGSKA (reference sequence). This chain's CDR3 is CSAMGQDQETQYF. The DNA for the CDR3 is TGCAGTGCTATGGGTCAGGACCAAGAGACCCAGTACTTC.

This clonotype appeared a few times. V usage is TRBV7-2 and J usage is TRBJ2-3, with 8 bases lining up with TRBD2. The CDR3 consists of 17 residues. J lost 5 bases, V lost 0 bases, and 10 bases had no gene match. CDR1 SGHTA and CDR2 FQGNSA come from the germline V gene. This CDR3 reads CASSLAPLAGRKDTQYF. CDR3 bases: TGTGCCAGCAGCTTAGCGCCGCTAGCGGGTAGGAAAGATACGCAGTATTTT.

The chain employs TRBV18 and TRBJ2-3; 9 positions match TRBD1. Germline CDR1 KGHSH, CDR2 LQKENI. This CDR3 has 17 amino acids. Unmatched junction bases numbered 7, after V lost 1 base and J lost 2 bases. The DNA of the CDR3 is TGTGCCAGCTCACCACGTACAGGGGGCCCCGTCACAGATACGCAGTATTTT. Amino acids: CASSPRTGGPVTDTQYF.

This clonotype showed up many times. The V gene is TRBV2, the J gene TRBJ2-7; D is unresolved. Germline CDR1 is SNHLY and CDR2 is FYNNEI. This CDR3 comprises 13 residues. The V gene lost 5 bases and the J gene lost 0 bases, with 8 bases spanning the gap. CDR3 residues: CASSISPSYEQYF. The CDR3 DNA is TGTGCCAGCAGTATTTCCCCCTCCTACGAGCAGTACTTC.

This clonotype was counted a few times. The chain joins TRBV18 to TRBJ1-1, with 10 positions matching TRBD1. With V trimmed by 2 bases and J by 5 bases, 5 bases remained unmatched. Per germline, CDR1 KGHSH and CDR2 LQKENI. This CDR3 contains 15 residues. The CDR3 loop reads CASSPIGTGDTEAFF. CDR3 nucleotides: TGTGCCAGCTCACCAATCGGGACAGGGGATACTGAAGCTTTCTTT.

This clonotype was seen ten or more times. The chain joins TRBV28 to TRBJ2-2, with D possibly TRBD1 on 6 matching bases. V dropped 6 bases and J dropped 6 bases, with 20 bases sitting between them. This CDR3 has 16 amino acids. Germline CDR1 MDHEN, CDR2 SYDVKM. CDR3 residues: CASRAQGSVVPGELFF. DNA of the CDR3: TGTGCCAGCAGGGCCCAGGGGTCGGTGGTCCCCGGGGAGCTGTTTTTT.

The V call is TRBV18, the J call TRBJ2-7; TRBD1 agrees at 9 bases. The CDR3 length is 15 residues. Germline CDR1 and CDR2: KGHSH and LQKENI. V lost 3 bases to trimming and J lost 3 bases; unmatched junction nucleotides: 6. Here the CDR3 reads CASSPQGQGLYEQYF. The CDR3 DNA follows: TGTGCCAGCTCACCTCAGGGACAGGGACTCTACGAGCAGTACTTC.

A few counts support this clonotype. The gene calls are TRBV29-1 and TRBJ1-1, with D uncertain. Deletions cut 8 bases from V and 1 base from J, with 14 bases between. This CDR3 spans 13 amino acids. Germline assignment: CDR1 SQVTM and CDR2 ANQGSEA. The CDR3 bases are TGCAGCATAGTTGTAGCGGGGAACACTGAAGCTTTCTTT. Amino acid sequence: CSIVVAGNTEAFF.

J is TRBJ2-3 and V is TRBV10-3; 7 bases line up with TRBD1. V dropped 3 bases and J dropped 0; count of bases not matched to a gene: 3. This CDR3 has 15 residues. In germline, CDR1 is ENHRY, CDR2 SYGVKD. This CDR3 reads CAISDDRESTDTQYF. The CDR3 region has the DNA TGTGCCATCAGTGATGACAGGGAGAGCACAGATACGCAGTATTTT.

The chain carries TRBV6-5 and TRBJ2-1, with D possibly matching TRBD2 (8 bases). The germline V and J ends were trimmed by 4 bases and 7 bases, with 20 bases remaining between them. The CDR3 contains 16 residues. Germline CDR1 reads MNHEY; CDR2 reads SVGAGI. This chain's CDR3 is CASSSGGGQRTNEQFF. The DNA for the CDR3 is TGTGCCAGCAGTTCGGGGGGGGGACAGAGGACTAATGAGCAGTTCTTC.

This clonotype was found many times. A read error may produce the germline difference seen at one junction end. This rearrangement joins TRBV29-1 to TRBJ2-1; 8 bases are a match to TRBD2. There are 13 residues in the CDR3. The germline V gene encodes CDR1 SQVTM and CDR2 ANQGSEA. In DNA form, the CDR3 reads TGTCGGGCGGGTAGCGGGGTCTACAATGAGCAGTTCTTC. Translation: CRAGSGVYNEQFF.

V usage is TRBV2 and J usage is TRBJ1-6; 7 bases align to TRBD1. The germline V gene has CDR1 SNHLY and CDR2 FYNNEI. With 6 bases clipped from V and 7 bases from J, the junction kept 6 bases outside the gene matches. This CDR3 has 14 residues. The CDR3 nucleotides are TGTGCCAGCAGGAGGGGGACAGAGAATTCACCCCTCCACTTT. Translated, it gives CASRRGTENSPLHF.

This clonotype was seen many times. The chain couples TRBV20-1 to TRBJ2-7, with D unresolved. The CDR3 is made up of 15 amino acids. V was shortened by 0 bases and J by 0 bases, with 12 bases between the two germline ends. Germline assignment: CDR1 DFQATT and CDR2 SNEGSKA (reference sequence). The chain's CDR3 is CSARDFGRSSYEQYF. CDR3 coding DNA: TGCAGTGCTAGAGATTTTGGCAGGAGCTCCTACGAGCAGTACTTC.

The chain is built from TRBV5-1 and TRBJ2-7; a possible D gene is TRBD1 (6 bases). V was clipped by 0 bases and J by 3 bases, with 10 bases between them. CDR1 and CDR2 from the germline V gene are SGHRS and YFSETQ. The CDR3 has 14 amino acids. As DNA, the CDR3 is TGCGCCAGCAGCTTGGTGAGGGGGAACTACGAGCAGTACTTC. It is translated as CASSLVRGNYEQYF.

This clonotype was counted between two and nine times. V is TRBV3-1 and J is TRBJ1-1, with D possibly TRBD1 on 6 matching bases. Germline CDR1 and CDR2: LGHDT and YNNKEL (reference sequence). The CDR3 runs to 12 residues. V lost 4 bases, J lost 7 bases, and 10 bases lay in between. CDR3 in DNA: TGTGCCAGCAGCCGAGGGGGTATTGAAGCTTTCTTT. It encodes CASSRGGIEAFF.

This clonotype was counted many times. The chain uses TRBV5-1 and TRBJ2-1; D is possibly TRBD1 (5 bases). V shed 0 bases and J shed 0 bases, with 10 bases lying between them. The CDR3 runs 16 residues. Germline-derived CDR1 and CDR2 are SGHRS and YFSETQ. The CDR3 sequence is CASSLVGASSYNEQFF. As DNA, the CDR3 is TGCGCCAGCAGCTTGGTAGGGGCGAGCTCCTACAATGAGCAGTTCTTC.

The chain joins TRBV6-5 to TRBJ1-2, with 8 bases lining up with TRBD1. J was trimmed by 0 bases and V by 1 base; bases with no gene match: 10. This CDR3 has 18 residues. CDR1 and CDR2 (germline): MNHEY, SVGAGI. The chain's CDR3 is CASSYLSTGDRANYGYTF. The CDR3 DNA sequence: TGTGCCAGCAGTTACTTGTCGACAGGGGATAGGGCTAACTATGGCTACACCTTC.

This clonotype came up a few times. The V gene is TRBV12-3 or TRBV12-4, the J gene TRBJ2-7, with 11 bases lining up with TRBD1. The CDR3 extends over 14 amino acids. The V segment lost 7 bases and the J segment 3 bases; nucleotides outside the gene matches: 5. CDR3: CASTWTGGIYEQYF. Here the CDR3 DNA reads TGTGCCAGCACTTGGACAGGGGGCATCTACGAGCAGTACTTC.